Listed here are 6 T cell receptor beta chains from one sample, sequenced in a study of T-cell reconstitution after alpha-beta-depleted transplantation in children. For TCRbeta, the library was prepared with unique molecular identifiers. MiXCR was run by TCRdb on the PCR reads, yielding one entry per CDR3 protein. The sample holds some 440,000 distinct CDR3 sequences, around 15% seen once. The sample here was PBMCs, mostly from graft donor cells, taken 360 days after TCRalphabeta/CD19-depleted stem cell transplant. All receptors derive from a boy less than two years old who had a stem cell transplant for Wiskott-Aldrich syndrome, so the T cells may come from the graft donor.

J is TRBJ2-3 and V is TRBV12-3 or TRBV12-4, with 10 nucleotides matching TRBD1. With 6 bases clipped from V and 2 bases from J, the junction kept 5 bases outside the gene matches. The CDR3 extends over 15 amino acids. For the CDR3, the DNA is TGTGCCAGCAGCTGGACAGGGGGGTTCACAGATACGCAGTATTTT. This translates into CASSWTGGFTDTQYF.

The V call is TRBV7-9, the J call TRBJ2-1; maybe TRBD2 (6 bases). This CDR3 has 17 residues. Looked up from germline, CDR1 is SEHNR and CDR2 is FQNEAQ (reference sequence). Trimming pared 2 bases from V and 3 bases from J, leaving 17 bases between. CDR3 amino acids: CASSLMWAGKGYNEQFF. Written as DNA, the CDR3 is TGTGCCAGCAGCTTAATGTGGGCGGGAAAAGGCTACAATGAGCAGTTCTTC.

This chain's CDR3 is CASSSRGGVDNEQFF. The DNA of the CDR3 is TGCGCCAGCAGCTCCAGGGGTGGGGTTGACAATGAGCAGTTCTTC. The gene calls are TRBV5-1 and TRBJ2-1; TRBD1 is a possible D gene (6 bases). Germline V gene data show CDR1 as SGHRS and CDR2 as YFSETQ. The V and J ends lost 3 bases and 5 bases respectively, with 15 bases between them. This CDR3 contains 15 residues.

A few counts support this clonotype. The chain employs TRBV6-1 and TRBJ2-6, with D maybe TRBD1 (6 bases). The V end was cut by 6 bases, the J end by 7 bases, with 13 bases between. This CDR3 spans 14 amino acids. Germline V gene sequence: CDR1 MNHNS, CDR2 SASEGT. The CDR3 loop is CASRSDRPANVLTF. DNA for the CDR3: TGTGCCAGCAGAAGTGACAGGCCCGCCAACGTCCTGACTTTC.

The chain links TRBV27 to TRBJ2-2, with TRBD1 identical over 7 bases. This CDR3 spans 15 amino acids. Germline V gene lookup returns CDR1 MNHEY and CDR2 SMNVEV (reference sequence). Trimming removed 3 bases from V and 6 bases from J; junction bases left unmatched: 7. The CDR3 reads CASSLRGRPAGELFF. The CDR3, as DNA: TGTGCCAGCAGTTTGAGGGGGCGCCCCGCCGGGGAGCTGTTTTTT.

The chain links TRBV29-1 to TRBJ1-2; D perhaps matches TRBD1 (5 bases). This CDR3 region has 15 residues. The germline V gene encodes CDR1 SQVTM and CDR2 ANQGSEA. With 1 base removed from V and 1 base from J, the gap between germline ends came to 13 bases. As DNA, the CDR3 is TGCAGCGTTGAAGCTTTGACAGTTTTTAACTATGGCTACACCTTC. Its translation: CSVEALTVFNYGYTF.